This TCR beta chain comes out of a study of shared clonotypes between healthy human individuals. At the level of the study: CD4 naive cells filled three plates per donor, CD4 memory three, CD8 naive two and CD8 memory one.

In germline, CDR1 is SGHTA, CDR2 FQGNSA. The CDR3 has 13 amino acids. V lost 0 bases, J lost 6 bases, and 2 bases stayed unmatched. Study-level points and caveats: The sampled material consisted only of blood, and tissue repertoires are likely to differ.

Per the authors' pipeline: ImmunoSEQ supplied junction-only sequences lacking quality scores, so filtering was different. Libraries were prepared by immunoSEQ multiplex PCR; TCRdb keeps only in-frame clonotypes and omits some of them. D and trimming were read from the DNA, whereas the V and J calls and clone size are those reported in that table. Of about 360,000 clones in the sample, less than 85% were seen once. On this clone itself: The antigen is unknown.

The V call is TRBV7-2, the J call TRBJ2-7; 7 nucleotides align to TRBD2. The source material was memory CD4+ T cells sorted from blood. Sample subset: CD45RA-negative fraction. The clonotype comes from a man aged 25 to 40 in good health. DNA for the CDR3: TGTGCCAGCAGCTTAGCGGGAGGGCCCGAGCAGTACTTC. Its protein is CASSLAGGPEQYF.